These 28 T cell receptor beta chains were sequenced from one sample in a study of OX40 agonist ivuxolimab in advanced cancers. Repertoires were generated with immunoSEQ multiplex PCR, while TCRdb's copy carries only in-frame clones and drops some. The sample has 40,000 to 45,000 clones, around 80% seen once. The sample here was CD4+ or CD8+ T cells sorted from blood, taken in a trial of the OX40 agonist ivuxolimab. All receptors come from an adult with an advanced solid tumor such as melanoma, head and neck, liver or kidney cancer.

The V and J genes are TRBV4-1 and TRBJ2-3; 7 nucleotides line up with TRBD1. Germline lookup yields CDR1 MGHRA and CDR2 YSYEKL. The V and J ends lost 1 base and 7 bases, in that order; junction bases with no gene match: 11. The CDR3 length is 16 residues. CDR3 amino acids: CASSQARDSHKNTQYF. The DNA of the CDR3 is TGCGCCAGCAGCCAAGCACGGGACAGCCACAAGAATACGCAGTATTTT.

The genes are TRBV4-1 and TRBJ2-2; either TRBD1 or TRBD2 may fit D (5 bases each). The germline V and J ends were trimmed by 3 bases and 4 bases, with 15 bases remaining between them. The CDR3 consists of 16 residues. From germline, CDR1 is MGHRA and CDR2 YSYEKL. CDR3 DNA: TGCGCCAGCAGCCACGAGGGACGAAAGAGCACCGGGGAGCTGTTTTTT. It is translated as CASSHEGRKSTGELFF.

The chain employs TRBV7-2 and TRBJ2-7; perhaps D is TRBD1 or TRBD2 (5 bases each). With 3 bases removed from V and 2 bases from J, the gap between germline ends came to 14 bases. This CDR3 has 15 amino acids. In germline, CDR1 is SGHTA, CDR2 FQGNSA. CDR3 coding DNA: TGTGCCAGCAGCTTGGGAAGGGGAGCTGCCTACGAGCAGTACTTC. Residues: CASSLGRGAAYEQYF.

This chain connects TRBV9 to TRBJ2-1; TRBD2 matches 14 bases. From germline, CDR1 is SGDLS and CDR2 YYNGEE. The CDR3 consists of 17 residues. With V trimmed by 4 bases and J by 9 bases, 12 bases remained unmatched. The CDR3 DNA is TGTGCCAGCAGCTATACAGCCGGGACTAGCGGGAGAAGTGAGCAGTTCTTC. Protein sequence: CASSYTAGTSGRSEQFF.

This chain uses TRBV6-5 with TRBJ2-6; 7 nucleotides align to TRBD1. The CDR3 extends over 14 amino acids. Trimming at V came to 7 bases and at J to 3 bases, leaving 3 bases not matched to a gene. Germline CDR1 reads MNHEY; CDR2 reads SVGAGI. The CDR3 is CASINRGGANVLTF. CDR3 nucleotide sequence: TGTGCCAGCATCAACAGGGGTGGGGCCAACGTCCTGACTTTC.

The chain carries TRBV18 and TRBJ2-4; TRBD1 or TRBD2 may be the D gene (5 bases each). The CDR3 is made up of 14 amino acids. V was pared by 4 bases and J by 2 bases, with 9 bases between. Germline lookup yields CDR1 KGHSH and CDR2 LQKENI. CDR3 amino acids: CASSRGASKNIQYF. The CDR3 bases are TGTGCCAGCTCACGAGGGGCTTCCAAAAACATTCAGTACTTC.

As to this clone: The same CDR3 also results from other DNA sequences found in this sample. V gene TRBV6-1 combines with J gene TRBJ1-1; D unresolved. CDR1 and CDR2 (germline): MNHNS, SASEGT. Trimming took 2 bases from V and 7 from J, leaving 8 bases between them. The CDR3 extends over 12 amino acids. The CDR3 region is CASSERGGEAFF. The CDR3 bases are TGTGCCAGCAGTGAACGCGGAGGTGAAGCTTTCTTT.

This CDR3 reads CAWSHRGGYTF. The CDR3, as DNA: TGTGCCTGGAGTCACAGGGGCGGCTACACCTTC. The chain is built from TRBV30 and TRBJ1-2; 7 positions match TRBD1. The V gene end was trimmed by 2 bases and the J gene end by 8 bases; junction bases not matched to a gene: 2. The CDR3 loop spans 11 amino acids. CDR1 and CDR2 from the germline V gene are GTSNPN and SVGIG (reference sequence).

This rearrangement joins TRBV6-1 to TRBJ1-1; the D is unclear. The CDR3 is 15 residues long. Germline CDR1 is MNHNS and CDR2 is SASEGT. Deletions cut 3 bases from V and 5 bases from J, with 16 bases between. The CDR3 reads CASSEKEQRYTEAFF. In DNA, the CDR3 is TGTGCCAGCAGTGAGAAGGAGCAGAGGTATACTGAAGCTTTCTTT.

Points on this clone: Germline and junction disagree at one end, which may indicate a read error. The rearrangement links TRBV7-7 to TRBJ1-4; D not resolved. The CDR3 has 13 amino acids. The germline V gene encodes CDR1 SSHAT and CDR2 FNYEAQ (reference sequence). CDR3 DNA sequence: TGTGCTAGCAAGTTCGAGAATCGGGAAAAACTGTTTTTT. Its translation is CASKFENREKLFF.

This clone was seen a single time. This CDR3 is CASSSRWASGGRRDTQYF. CDR3 DNA: TGTGCCAGCAGTTCCCGATGGGCTAGCGGGGGGAGAAGAGATACGCAGTATTTT. This chain joins TRBV7-9 and TRBJ2-3; the match to TRBD2 covers 11 bases. Germline CDR1 SEHNR, CDR2 FQNEAQ (reference sequence). V gave up 6 bases and J gave up 5 bases; unmatched junction bases: 16. CDR3 size: 18 residues.

This clone was seen just once. The junction differs from germline at one of its ends, possibly a read error. The CDR3 sequence: CASSLLGTSSHEQYF. In DNA form, the CDR3 reads TGTGCCAGCAGTTTACTCGGGACTAGCTCCCACGAGCAGTACTTC. V and J are TRBV28 and TRBJ2-7; the match to TRBD2 covers 9 bases. Germline assignment: CDR1 MDHEN and CDR2 SYDVKM. The CDR3 contains 15 residues.

This chain uses TRBV5-4 with TRBJ2-5, with 8 bases that match TRBD1. The CDR3 covers 15 residues. Unmatched junction bases numbered 6, after V lost 1 base and J lost 4 bases. Germline assignment: CDR1 SGHNT and CDR2 YYREEE (reference sequence). Here the CDR3 reads CASSLTIGQGETQYF. In nucleotides, the CDR3 is TGTGCCAGCAGCTTGACAATTGGACAGGGAGAGACCCAGTACTTC.

The CDR3 region has the DNA TGTGCCAGCAGCGTAGCCCCGGGGACAGCGGGATACGAGCAGTACTTC. The encoded protein is CASSVAPGTAGYEQYF. The V gene is TRBV9, the J gene TRBJ2-7; D could derive from TRBD1 or TRBD2 (7 bases each). The germline V gene encodes CDR1 SGDLS and CDR2 YYNGEE. The CDR3 loop spans 16 amino acids. Trimming stripped 0 bases from V and 4 bases from J, with 17 bases between.

The CDR3 region is CASEGAWNQPQHF. In nucleotides, the CDR3 is TGTGCCAGCGAGGGGGCTTGGAATCAGCCCCAGCATTTT. The V gene is TRBV19, the J gene TRBJ1-5, with TRBD1 matching 7 bases. V was clipped by 9 bases and J by 4 bases; unmatched bases: 6. Germline lookup yields CDR1 LNHDA and CDR2 SQIVND (reference sequence). The CDR3 runs 13 residues.

This clone was observed a handful of times. This chain connects TRBV5-5 to TRBJ2-6; D may be TRBD2 (5 bases). There are 14 residues in the CDR3. Germline CDR1 reads SGHKS; CDR2 reads YYEKEE (reference sequence). V lost 8 bases and J 0 bases, leaving 9 bases between the germline ends. CDR3 protein: CASTRLSGANVLTF. In nucleotides, the CDR3 is TGTGCCAGTACTAGGCTCTCTGGGGCCAACGTCCTGACTTTC.

V usage is TRBV30 and J usage is TRBJ2-5, with 7 bases identical to TRBD2. The DNA end is more similar to TRBJ2-7, so the J call may be wrong. The CDR3 spans 16 residues. The V gene's germline CDR1 is GTSNPN and CDR2 SVGIG (reference sequence). The CDR3 nucleotides read TGTGCCTGGAGTAGGGACCTGGGGGGGGTACGTGTCGAGCAGTACTTC. The encoded protein is CAWSRDLGGVRVEQYF.

This chain uses TRBV7-9 with TRBJ1-1, with D unclear. Trimming removed 4 bases at V and 4 bases at J, with 4 bases between. Germline values: CDR1 SEHNR, CDR2 FQNEAQ (reference sequence). The CDR3 is 11 residues long. In nucleotides, the CDR3 is TGTGCCAGCAGCTCCAGCACTGAAGCTTTCTTT. Its translation is CASSSSTEAFF.

This clone came up once. This chain links TRBV28 with TRBJ2-1, with D possibly called TRBD1 or TRBD2 (6 bases each). Between the trimmed V and J ends, which lost 8 bases and 7 bases, there was a span of 30 bases. CDR3 length: 18 residues. From germline, CDR1 is MDHEN and CDR2 SYDVKM. The CDR3 is CASSFPGAVRSLRNEQFF. The DNA of the CDR3 is TGTGCCAGCTCCTTTCCGGGGGCCGTCCGGAGTCTGCGTAATGAGCAGTTCTTC.

The chain is built from TRBV4-1 and TRBJ2-3; 8 nucleotides line up with TRBD1. The junction had 2 bases not matched to a gene; V was cut back by 1 base and J by 8 bases. This CDR3 comprises 13 residues. Looked up from germline, CDR1 is MGHRA and CDR2 is YSYEKL. The CDR3 here is CASSQGQGSTQYF. The CDR3 nucleotides read TGCGCCAGCAGCCAAGGACAGGGGAGTACGCAGTATTTT.

The V and J genes are TRBV5-5 and TRBJ1-2; TRBD1 matches at 7 bases. The CDR3 consists of 14 residues. From germline, CDR1 is SGHKS and CDR2 YYEKEE (reference sequence). The V gene end was trimmed by 3 bases and the J gene end by 5 bases; junction bases not matched to a gene: 7. DNA for the CDR3: TGTGCCAGCAGCTCGGTACAGGGGCCATATGGCTACACCTTC. This gives the protein CASSSVQGPYGYTF.

This clone has only one observation. The rearrangement links TRBV5-4 to TRBJ2-7; D possibly corresponds to TRBD2 (7 bases). Germline CDR1 SGHNT, CDR2 YYREEE (reference sequence). V was clipped by 0 bases and J by 2 bases, with 12 bases between them. The CDR3 extends over 15 amino acids. CDR3: CASSLVGGATYEQYF. The CDR3 DNA is TGTGCCAGCAGCTTGGTGGGGGGGGCTACCTACGAGCAGTACTTC.

J is TRBJ2-1 and V is TRBV7-3, with D possibly called TRBD1 or TRBD2 (5 bases each). The CDR3 length is 13 residues. V dropped 3 bases and J dropped 8 bases, with 11 bases sitting between them. The germline V gene has CDR1 SGHTA and CDR2 FQGTGA. CDR3 bases: TGTGCCAGCAGCTTTATAGTGGGGGATGAGCAGTTCTTC. This gives the protein CASSFIVGDEQFF.

This clone was seen a few times. For the CDR3, the DNA is TGTGCCAGCAGTTCAGGGGACAAAGCTAACTATGGCTACACCTTC. Residues: CASSSGDKANYGYTF. The chain uses TRBV5-4 and TRBJ1-2, with D possibly matching TRBD1 (6 bases). Deletions cut 5 bases from V and 0 bases from J, with 14 bases between. The CDR3 has 15 amino acids. Germline-derived CDR1 and CDR2 are SGHNT and YYREEE (reference sequence). Drawing the rest from reference TRBV5-4 and TRBJ1-2, the complete variable domain is ETGVTQSPTHLIKTRGQQVTLRCSSQSGHNTVSWYQQALGQGPQFIFQYYREEENGRGNFPPRFSGLQFPNYSSELNVNALELDDSALYLCASSSGDKANYGYTFGSGTRLTVV.

V and J are TRBV19 and TRBJ2-7; 7 nucleotides line up with TRBD1. Germline lookup yields CDR1 LNHDA and CDR2 SQIVND (reference sequence). The CDR3 is 14 amino acids. Unmatched junction bases numbered 8, after V lost 5 bases and J lost 4 bases. CDR3 amino acids: CASSPDRVRYEQYF. CDR3 DNA sequence: TGTGCCAGTAGTCCCGACAGGGTCAGGTACGAGCAGTACTTC.

This chain joins TRBV4-1 and TRBJ1-1; D uncertain. CDR1 and CDR2 (germline): MGHRA, YSYEKL. The CDR3 totals 14 residues. The germline V and J ends were trimmed by 5 bases and 4 bases, with 14 bases remaining between them. CDR3 bases: TGCGCCAGCAGCTACAGAGGATGGGTCACTGAAGCTTTCTTT. It yields the protein CASSYRGWVTEAFF.

The chain has TRBV27 and TRBJ1-5; TRBD1 aligns across 8 bases. This CDR3 is 14 amino acids long. The ends lost 5 bases at V and 6 bases at J; junction bases unmatched: 6. Per the germline V gene, CDR1 is MNHEY and CDR2 is SMNVEV (reference sequence). The CDR3 region is CASSAGQGAQPQHF. DNA of the CDR3: TGTGCCAGCAGTGCAGGGCAGGGGGCTCAGCCCCAGCATTTT.

This clone appeared a single time. The genes are TRBV9 and TRBJ2-3; 9 nucleotides match TRBD2. Germline trimming cut 2 bases from V and 3 bases from J; bases unmatched to any gene: 13. The germline gives CDR1 SGDLS, CDR2 YYNGEE. The CDR3 runs 18 residues. For the CDR3, the DNA is TGTGCCAGCAGCGTTGAGGATAGCGGGAGTGGGAGGACAGATACGCAGTATTTT. This encodes CASSVEDSGSGRTDTQYF.